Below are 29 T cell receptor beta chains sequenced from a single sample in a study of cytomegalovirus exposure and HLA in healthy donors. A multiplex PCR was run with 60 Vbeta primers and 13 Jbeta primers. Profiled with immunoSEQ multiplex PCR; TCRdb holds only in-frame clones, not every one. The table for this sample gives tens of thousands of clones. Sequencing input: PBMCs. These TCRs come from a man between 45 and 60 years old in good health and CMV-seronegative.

CDR3 sequence reads: CASSLMGGTNEKLFF. The DNA for the CDR3 is TGTGCCAGCAGTTTAATGGGAGGAACTAATGAAAAACTGTTTTTT. The chain employs TRBV6-1 and TRBJ1-4; D gene ambiguous. The germline gives CDR1 MNHNS, CDR2 SASEGT. This CDR3 region has 15 residues. V lost 5 bases and J lost 1, with 11 bases in between.

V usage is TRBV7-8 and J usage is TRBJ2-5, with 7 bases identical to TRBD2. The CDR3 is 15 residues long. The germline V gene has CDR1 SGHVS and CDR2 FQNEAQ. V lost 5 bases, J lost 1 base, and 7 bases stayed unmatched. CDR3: CASSPLGGLQETQYF. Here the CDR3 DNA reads TGTGCCAGCAGCCCCCTGGGAGGGCTCCAAGAGACCCAGTACTTC.

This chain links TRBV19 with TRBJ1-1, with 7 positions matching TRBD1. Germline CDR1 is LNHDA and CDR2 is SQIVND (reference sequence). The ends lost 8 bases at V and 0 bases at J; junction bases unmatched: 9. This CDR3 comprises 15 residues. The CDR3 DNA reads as TGTGCCAGTGACCCCCTGACAGGGATGAACACTGAAGCTTTCTTT. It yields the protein CASDPLTGMNTEAFF.

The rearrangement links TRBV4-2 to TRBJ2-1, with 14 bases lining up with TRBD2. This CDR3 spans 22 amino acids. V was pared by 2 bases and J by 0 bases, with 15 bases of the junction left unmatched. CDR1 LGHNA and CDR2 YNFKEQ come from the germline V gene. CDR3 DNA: TGTGCCAGCAGCCAACCGACTAGCGGGGGGGCGCGGAGGAGAGGCTCCTACAATGAGCAGTTCTTC. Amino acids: CASSQPTSGGARRRGSYNEQFF.

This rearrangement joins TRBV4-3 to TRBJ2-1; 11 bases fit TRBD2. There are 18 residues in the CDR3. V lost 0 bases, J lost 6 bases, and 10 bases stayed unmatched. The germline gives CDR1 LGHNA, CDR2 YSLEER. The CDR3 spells CASSQESHRLAGGNEQFF. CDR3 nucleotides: TGCGCCAGCAGCCAAGAATCTCATCGGCTAGCGGGGGGCAATGAGCAGTTCTTC.

The CDR3 is CASSQHRGHQRERDAFF. The CDR3 nucleotides read TGTGCCAGCAGCCAACACAGGGGACACCAACGGGAGAGGGATGCTTTCTTT. V and J are TRBV14 and TRBJ1-1, with TRBD1 identical over 7 bases. This CDR3 region has 17 residues. Germline V gene lookup returns CDR1 SGHDN and CDR2 FVKESK. Trimming took 2 bases from V and 11 from J; bases not matched to a gene: 20.

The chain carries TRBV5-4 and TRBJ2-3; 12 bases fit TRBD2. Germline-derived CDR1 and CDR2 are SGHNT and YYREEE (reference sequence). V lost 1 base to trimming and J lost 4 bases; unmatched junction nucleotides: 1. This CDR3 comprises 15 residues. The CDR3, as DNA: TGTGCCAGCAGCTTGAGACTAGCGGGAGCAGATACGCAGTATTTT. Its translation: CASSLRLAGADTQYF.

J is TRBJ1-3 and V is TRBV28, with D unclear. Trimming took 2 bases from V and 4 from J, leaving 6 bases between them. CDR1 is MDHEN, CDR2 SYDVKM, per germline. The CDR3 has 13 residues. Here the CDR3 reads CASSLAGGNTIYF. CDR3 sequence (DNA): TGTGCCAGCAGTTTAGCAGGAGGAAACACCATATATTTT.

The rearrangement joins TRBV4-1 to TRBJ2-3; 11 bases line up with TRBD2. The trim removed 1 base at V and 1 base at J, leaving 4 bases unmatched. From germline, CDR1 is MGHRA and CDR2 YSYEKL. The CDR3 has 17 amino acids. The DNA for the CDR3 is TGCGCCAGCAGCCAAGGGGTACTAGCGGGGGGCACAGATACGCAGTATTTT. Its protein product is CASSQGVLAGGTDTQYF.

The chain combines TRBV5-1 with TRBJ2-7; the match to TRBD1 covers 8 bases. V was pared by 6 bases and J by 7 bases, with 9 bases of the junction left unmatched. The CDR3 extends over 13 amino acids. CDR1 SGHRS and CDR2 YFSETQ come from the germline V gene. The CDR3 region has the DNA TGCGCCAGCAACAAAGGACAGGGTGATGAGCAGTACTTC. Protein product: CASNKGQGDEQYF.

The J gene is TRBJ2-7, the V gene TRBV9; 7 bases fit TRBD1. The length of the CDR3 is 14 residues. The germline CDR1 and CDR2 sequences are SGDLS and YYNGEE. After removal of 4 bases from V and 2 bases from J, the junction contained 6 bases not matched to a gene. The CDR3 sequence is CASSTQGDTYEQYF. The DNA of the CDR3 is TGTGCCAGCAGCACTCAGGGGGATACCTACGAGCAGTACTTC.

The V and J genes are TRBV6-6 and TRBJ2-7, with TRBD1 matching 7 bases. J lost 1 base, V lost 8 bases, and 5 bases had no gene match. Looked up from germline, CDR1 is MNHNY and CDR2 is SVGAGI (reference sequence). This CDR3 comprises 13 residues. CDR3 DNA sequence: TGTGCCAGCGCCGGGACAGAATCCTACGAGCAGTACTTC. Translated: CASAGTESYEQYF.

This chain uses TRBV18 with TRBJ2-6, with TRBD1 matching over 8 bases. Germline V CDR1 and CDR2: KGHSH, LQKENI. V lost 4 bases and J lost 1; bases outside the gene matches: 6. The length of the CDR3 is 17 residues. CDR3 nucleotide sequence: TGTGCCAGCTCACGGACAGGGCGGAGATCTGGGGCCAACGTCCTGACTTTC. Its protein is CASSRTGRRSGANVLTF.

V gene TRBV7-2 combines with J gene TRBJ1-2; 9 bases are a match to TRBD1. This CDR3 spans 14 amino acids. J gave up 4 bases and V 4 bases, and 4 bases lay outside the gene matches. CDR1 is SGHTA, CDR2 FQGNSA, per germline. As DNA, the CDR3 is TGTGCCAGCAGCTCGGGACAGGGAATCTATGGCTACACCTTC. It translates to CASSSGQGIYGYTF.

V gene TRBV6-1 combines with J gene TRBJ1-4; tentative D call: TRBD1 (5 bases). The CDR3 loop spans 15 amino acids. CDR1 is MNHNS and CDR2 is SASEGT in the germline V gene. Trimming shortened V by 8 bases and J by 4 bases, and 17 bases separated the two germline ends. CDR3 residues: CASAITAGLNEKLFF. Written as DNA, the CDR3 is TGTGCCAGCGCTATCACAGCGGGGCTTAATGAAAAACTGTTTTTT.

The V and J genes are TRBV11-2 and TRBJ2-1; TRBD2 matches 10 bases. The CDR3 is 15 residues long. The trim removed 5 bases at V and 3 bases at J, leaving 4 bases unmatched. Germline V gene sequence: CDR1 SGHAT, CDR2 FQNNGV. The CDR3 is CASSLASGSYNEQFF. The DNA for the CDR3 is TGTGCCAGCAGCCTAGCTAGCGGGAGCTACAATGAGCAGTTCTTC.

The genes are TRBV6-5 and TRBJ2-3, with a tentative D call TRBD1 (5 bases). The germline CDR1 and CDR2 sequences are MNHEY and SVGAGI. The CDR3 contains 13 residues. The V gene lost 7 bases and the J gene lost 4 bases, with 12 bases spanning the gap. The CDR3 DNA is TGTGCCAGCACCAATCCAGGGTCAGATACGCAGTATTTT. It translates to CASTNPGSDTQYF.

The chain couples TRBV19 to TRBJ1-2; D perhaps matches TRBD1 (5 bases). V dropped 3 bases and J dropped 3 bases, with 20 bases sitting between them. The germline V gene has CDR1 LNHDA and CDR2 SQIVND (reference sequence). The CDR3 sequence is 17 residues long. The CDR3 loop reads CASSILVSRDSDYGYTF. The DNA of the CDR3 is TGTGCCAGTAGTATTTTGGTCAGTCGAGACAGCGACTATGGCTACACCTTC.

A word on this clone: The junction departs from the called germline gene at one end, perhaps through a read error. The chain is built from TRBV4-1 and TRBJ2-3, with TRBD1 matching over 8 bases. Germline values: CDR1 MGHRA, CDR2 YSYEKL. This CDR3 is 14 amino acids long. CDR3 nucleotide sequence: TGCGCCAGCAGCCATGGACAGGGAACAGGTACGCAGTATTTT. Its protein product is CASSHGQGTGTQYF.

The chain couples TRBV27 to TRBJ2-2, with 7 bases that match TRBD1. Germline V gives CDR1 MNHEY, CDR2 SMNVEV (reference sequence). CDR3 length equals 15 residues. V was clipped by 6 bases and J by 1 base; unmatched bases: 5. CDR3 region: CASRRQGRNTGELFF. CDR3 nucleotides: TGTGCCAGCAGAAGACAGGGCCGGAACACCGGGGAGCTGTTTTTT.

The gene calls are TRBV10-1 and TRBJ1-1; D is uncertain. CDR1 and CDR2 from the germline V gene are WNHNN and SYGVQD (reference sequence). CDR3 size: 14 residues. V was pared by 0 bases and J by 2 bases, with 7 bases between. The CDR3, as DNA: TGCGCCAGCAGTGAGTCAGTGGGCAACACTGAAGCTTTCTTT. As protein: CASSESVGNTEAFF.

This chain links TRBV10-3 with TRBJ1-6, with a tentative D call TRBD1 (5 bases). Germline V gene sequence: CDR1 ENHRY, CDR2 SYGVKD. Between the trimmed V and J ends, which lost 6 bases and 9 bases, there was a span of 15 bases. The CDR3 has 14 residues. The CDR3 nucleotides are TGTGCCATCAGCCGAGTCGGACAAGCTTCACCCCTCCACTTT. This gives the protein CAISRVGQASPLHF.

CDR3 nucleotides: TGTGCCAGCAGTGAACGGACAGGGAGCTACGAGCAGTACTTC. Translated, it gives CASSERTGSYEQYF. This chain uses TRBV25-1 with TRBJ2-7; 8 positions match TRBD1. Per germline, CDR1 MGHDK and CDR2 SYGVNS. The CDR3 runs 14 residues. The junction had 3 bases not matched to a gene; V was cut back by 2 bases and J by 3 bases.

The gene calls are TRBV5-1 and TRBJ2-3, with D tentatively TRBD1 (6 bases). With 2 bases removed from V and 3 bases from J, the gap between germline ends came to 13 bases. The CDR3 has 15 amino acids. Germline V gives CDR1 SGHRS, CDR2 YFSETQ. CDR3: CASSLQGLWTDTQYF. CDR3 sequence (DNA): TGCGCCAGCAGCTTACAGGGTTTGTGGACAGATACGCAGTATTTT.

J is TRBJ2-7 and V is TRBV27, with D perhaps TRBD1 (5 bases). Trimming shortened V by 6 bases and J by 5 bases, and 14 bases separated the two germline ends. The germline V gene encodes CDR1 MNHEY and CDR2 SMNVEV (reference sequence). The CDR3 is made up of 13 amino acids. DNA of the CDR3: TGTGCCAGCAGAAGTCAGGGCTCGGACGAGCAGTACTTC. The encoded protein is CASRSQGSDEQYF.

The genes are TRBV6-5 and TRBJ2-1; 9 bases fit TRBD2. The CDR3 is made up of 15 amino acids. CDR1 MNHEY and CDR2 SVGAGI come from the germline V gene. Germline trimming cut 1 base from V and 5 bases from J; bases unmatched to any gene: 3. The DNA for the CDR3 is TGTGCCAGCAGTTACTTAGCGGGGGTGAACAATGAGCAGTTCTTC. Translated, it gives CASSYLAGVNNEQFF.

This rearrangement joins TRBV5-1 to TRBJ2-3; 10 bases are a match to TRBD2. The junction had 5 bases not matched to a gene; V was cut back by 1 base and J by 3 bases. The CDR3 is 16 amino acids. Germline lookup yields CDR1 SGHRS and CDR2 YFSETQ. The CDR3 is CASSLRSGGATDTQYF. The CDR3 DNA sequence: TGCGCCAGCAGCTTGAGAAGCGGGGGGGCGACAGATACGCAGTATTTT.

The CDR3 DNA is TGTGCCAGCAGTCCCGGACAGGGCCTGTATGGCTACACCTTC. Residues: CASSPGQGLYGYTF. V usage is TRBV6-6 and J usage is TRBJ1-2; 8 nucleotides align to TRBD1. The CDR3 is made up of 14 amino acids. The V gene's germline CDR1 is MNHNY and CDR2 SVGAGI (reference sequence). The trim removed 5 bases at V and 5 bases at J, leaving 7 bases unmatched.

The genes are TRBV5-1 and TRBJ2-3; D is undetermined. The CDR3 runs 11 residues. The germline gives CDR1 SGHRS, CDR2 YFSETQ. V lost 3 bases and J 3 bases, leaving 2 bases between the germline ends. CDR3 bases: TGCGCCAGCAGCTCGACAGATACGCAGTATTTT. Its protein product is CASSSTDTQYF.